This TCR beta chain was documented in a study of CD8 T cells in Susac syndrome. The V segment lost 4 bases and the J segment 2 bases; nucleotides outside the gene matches: 2. CDR1 is SGHNT and CDR2 is YYREEE in the germline V gene (reference sequence). The CDR3 runs 13 residues. RNA, at about 0.5 to 1 ug, was reverse transcribed with random hexamers. Multiplex immunoSEQ PCR targeted 54 Vbeta and 13 Jbeta TCR beta segments. TCRdb reprocessed the immunoSEQ multiplex PCR reads via MiXCR and lists one record per CDR3 protein. The table includes 250,000 to 300,000 distinct CDR3 sequences, about 85% detected once.

This TCR was sampled from a human donor with multiple sclerosis. The chain is built from TRBV5-4 and TRBJ2-7; 8 positions agree with TRBD2. Material: CD8+ T cells from PBMCs. The CDR3 bases are TGTGCCAGCAGCGAGCGGGAGACCTACGAGCAGTACTTC. This translates into CASSERETYEQYF. The variable domain in full, completed from reference TRBV5-4 and TRBJ2-7, reads ETGVTQSPTHLIKTRGQQVTLRCSSQSGHNTVSWYQQALGQGPQFIFQYYREEENGRGNFPPRFSGLQFPNYSSELNVNALELDDSALYLCASSERETYEQYFGPGTRLTVT.